This T cell receptor beta chain was retrieved from a study of CD8+ T cells in alopecia areata. The wider study: Treated patients received oral tofacitinib, 5 to 10 mg twice daily. The SALT score measured affected scalp surface percentage in treated patients.

Overall study results and limits: Affected scalp, especially in alopecia totalis/universalis, had a higher clonality than normal scalp did.

The treatment denotes: oral pan-JAK inhibitor, 5-10 mg twice daily. RNA was isolated and reverse transcribed to cDNA, the sequencing template. Sequenced by immunoSEQ multiplex PCR; TCRdb stores in-frame clones only, minus some. The sample has 79,000 or so clones, around 66% seen once; the top ten hold about a quarter. The CDR3 runs to 13 residues. V shed 1 base and J shed 5 bases, with 8 bases lying between them. The germline CDR1 and CDR2 sequences are MDHEN and SYDVKM. As regards this clone: No antigen is known for it.

The TCR comes from a human donor with alopecia areata. The source material was CD8+ T cells sorted from blood, sampled at week 24, from a patient treated with tofacitinib. The chain recombines TRBV28 with TRBJ1-1; maybe TRBD1 (5 bases). Written as DNA, the CDR3 is TGTGCCAGCAGTTTATTGGGACGAACTGAAGCTTTCTTT. Protein sequence: CASSLLGRTEAFF.